The clone carrying this T cell receptor (beta chain) has only a few counts. Its target is unknown. The sample comes from a study of cytomegalovirus exposure and HLA in healthy donors. General study findings and limits: A later analysis linked some 17,000 TCR beta sequences to HLA alleles at 0.05 false discovery rate. Evidence from a later analysis indicated that most CMV-associated TCR beta chains looked HLA-restricted.

Germline V gene lookup returns CDR1 KGHSH and CDR2 LQKENI. Trimming removed 6 bases from V and 1 base from J, with 13 bases in between. This CDR3 comprises 15 residues. Amplification used 60 Vbeta primers and 13 Jbeta primers. TCRdb's copy holds only in-frame clones and misses some; the assay was immunoSEQ multiplex PCR. The sample records roughly 120,000 clones, less than 70% being singletons. V is TRBV18 and J is TRBJ2-1; no clear D. Sequenced: PBMCs. This sequence originates from a woman in her 30s in good health and CMV-seronegative. The CDR3 sequence: CASSSSWASYNEQFF. Written as DNA, the CDR3 is TGTGCCAGCTCTTCCTCGTGGGCATCCTACAATGAGCAGTTCTTC.